Detailed here is one T cell receptor (beta chain). This entry belongs to a study of blood T cell repertoires in COVID-19. Study background: The origin of the acute and convalescent COVID-19 samples was the United States, Italy and Spain. Sources were T cells, B-cell-depleted T cells, or PBMCs; the material itself was cDNA or gDNA.

In the original workflow: Nucleated cell counts were estimated from reference gene primer amplification. The method was immunoSEQ multiplex PCR; TCRdb's version includes in-frame clones alone and lacks a portion of them. D and trimming come from the DNA, and the V and J calls and clone size come from that table. The table has around 70,000 clones, around 83% seen once. This CDR3 spans 15 amino acids. V was pared by 7 bases and J by 6 bases, with 8 bases of the junction left unmatched. CDR1 SEHNR and CDR2 FQNEAQ come from the germline V gene (reference sequence). The specimen sequenced was peripheral blood. V and J are TRBV7-9 and TRBJ2-1; TRBD2 matches at 11 bases. This sequence was found in an older man with acute or convalescent COVID-19. The CDR3: CASTLTSGIGNEQFF. The CDR3 coding sequence is TGTGCCAGCACCTTGACTAGCGGGATCGGCAATGAGCAGTTCTTC.